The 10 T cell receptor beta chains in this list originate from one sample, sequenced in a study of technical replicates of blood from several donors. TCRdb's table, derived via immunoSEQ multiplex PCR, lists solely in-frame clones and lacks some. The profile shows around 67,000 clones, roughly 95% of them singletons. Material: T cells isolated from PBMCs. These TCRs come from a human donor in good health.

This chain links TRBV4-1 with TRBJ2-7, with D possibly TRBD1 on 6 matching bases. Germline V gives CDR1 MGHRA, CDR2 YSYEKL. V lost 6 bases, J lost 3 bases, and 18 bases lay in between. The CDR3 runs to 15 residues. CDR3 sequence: CASRMKTGIIYEQYF. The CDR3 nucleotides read TGCGCCAGCAGGATGAAGACAGGTATCATCTACGAGCAGTACTTC.

Here the CDR3 DNA reads TGTGCCAGCAGGGTTACAGGTTTAGTCGCTTTCTTT. The encoded protein is CASRVTGLVAFF. This chain uses TRBV6-1 with TRBJ1-1; perhaps TRBD1 as D (5 bases). The germline gives CDR1 MNHNS, CDR2 SASEGT. The CDR3 totals 12 residues. V was cut by 6 bases and J by 11 bases, with 16 bases left in between.

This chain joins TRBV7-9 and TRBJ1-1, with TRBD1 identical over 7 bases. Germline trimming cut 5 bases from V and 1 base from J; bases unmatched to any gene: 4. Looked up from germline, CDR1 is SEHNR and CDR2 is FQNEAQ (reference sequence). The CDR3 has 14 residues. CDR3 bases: TGTGCCAGCAGCACCCGGACAGGGAACACTGAAGCTTTCTTT. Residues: CASSTRTGNTEAFF.

The CDR3 loop is CASSLRLGGVGNEQFF. Written as DNA, the CDR3 is TGCGCCAGCAGCTTAAGACTAGGGGGGGTTGGGAATGAGCAGTTCTTC. The chain joins TRBV5-1 to TRBJ2-1; possible D gene TRBD2, 7 bases. In germline, CDR1 is SGHRS, CDR2 YFSETQ. The V end was cut by 2 bases, the J end by 7 bases, with 19 bases between. There are 16 residues in the CDR3. Filled out from reference TRBV5-1 and TRBJ2-1, the complete variable domain reads KAGVTQTPRYLIKTRGQQVTLSCSPISGHRSVSWYQQTPGQGLQFLFEYFSETQRNKGNFPGRFSGRQFSNSRSEMNVSTLELGDSALYLCASSLRLGGVGNEQFFGPGTRLTVL.

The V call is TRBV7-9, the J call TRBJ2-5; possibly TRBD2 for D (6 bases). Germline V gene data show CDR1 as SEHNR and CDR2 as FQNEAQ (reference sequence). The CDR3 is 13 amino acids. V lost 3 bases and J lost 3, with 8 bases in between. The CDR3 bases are TGTGCCAGCAGCTTCGGCGGGGAAGAGACCCAGTACTTC. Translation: CASSFGGEETQYF.

CDR3 bases: TGTGCCAGCTCACCAAGGGTTGGGGATCCCGCCCCGGGAGAAGTCTACAATGAGCAGTTCTTC. Amino acid sequence: CASSPRVGDPAPGEVYNEQFF. This chain connects TRBV18 to TRBJ2-1, with D maybe TRBD2 (6 bases). The CDR3 length is 21 residues. Germline CDR1 reads KGHSH; CDR2 reads LQKENI. V lost 2 bases and J 3 bases, leaving 29 bases between the germline ends.

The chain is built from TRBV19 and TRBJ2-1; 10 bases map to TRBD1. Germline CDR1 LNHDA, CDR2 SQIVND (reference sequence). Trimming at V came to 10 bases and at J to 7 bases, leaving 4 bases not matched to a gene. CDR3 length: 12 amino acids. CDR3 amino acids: CATDRGRNEQFF. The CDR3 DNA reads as TGTGCCACCGACAGGGGGCGGAATGAGCAGTTCTTC.

The CDR3 region is CASSLREVPDTQYF. The DNA of the CDR3 is TGTGCCAGCAGCCTCCGGGAAGTGCCAGATACGCAGTATTTT. This sequence joins TRBV5-8 and TRBJ2-3; tentatively, D is TRBD2 (5 bases). Germline lookup yields CDR1 SGHTS and CDR2 YDEGEE. The V end was cut by 4 bases, the J end by 4 bases, with 13 bases between. This CDR3 is built from 14 residues.

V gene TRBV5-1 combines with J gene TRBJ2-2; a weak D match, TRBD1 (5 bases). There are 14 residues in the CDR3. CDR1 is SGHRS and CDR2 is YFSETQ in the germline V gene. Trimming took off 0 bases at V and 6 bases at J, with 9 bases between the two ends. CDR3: CASSLDRGPGELFF. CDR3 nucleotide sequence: TGCGCCAGCAGCTTGGATAGGGGTCCCGGGGAGCTGTTTTTT. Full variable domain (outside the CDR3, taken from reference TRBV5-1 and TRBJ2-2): KAGVTQTPRYLIKTRGQQVTLSCSPISGHRSVSWYQQTPGQGLQFLFEYFSETQRNKGNFPGRFSGRQFSNSRSEMNVSTLELGDSALYLCASSLDRGPGELFFGEGSRLTVL.

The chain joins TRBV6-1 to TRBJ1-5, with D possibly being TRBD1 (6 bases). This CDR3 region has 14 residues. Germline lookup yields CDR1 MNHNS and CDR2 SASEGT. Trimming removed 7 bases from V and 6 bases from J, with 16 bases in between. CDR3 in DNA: TGTGCCAGCATACGGGGGGCCAAGAGTCAGCCCCAGCATTTT. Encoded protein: CASIRGAKSQPQHF.